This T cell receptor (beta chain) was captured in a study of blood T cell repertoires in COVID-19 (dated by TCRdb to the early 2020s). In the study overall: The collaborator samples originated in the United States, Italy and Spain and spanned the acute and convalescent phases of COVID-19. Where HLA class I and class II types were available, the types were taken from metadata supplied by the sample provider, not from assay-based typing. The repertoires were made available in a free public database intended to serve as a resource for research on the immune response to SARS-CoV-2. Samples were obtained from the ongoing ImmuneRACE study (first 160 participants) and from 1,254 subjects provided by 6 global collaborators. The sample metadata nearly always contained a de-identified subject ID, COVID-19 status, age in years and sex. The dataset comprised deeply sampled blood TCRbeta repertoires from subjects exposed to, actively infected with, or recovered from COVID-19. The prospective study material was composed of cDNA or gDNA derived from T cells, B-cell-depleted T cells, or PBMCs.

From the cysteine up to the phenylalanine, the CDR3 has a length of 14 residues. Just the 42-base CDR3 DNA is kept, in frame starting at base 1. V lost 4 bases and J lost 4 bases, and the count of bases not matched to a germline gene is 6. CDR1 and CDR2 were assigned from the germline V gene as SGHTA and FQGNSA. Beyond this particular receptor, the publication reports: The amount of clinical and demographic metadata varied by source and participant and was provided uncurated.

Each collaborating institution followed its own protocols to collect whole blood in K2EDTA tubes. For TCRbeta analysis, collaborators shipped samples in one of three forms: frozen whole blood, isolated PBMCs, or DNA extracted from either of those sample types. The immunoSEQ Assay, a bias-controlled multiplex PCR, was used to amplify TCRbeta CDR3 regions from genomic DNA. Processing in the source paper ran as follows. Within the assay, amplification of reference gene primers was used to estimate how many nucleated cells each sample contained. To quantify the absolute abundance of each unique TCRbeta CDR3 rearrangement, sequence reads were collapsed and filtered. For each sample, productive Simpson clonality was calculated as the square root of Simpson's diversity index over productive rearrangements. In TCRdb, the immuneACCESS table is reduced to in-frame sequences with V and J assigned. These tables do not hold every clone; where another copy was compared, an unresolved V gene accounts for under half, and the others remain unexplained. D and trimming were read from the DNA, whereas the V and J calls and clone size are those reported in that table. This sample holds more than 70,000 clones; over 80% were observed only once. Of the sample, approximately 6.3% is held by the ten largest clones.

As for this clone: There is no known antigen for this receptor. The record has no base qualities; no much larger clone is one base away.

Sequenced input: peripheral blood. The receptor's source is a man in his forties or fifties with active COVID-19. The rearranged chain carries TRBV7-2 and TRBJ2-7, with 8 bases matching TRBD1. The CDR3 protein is CASSSFTGGYEQYF. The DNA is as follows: TGTGCCAGCAGCTCGTTCACAGGGGGTTACGAGCAGTACTTC.